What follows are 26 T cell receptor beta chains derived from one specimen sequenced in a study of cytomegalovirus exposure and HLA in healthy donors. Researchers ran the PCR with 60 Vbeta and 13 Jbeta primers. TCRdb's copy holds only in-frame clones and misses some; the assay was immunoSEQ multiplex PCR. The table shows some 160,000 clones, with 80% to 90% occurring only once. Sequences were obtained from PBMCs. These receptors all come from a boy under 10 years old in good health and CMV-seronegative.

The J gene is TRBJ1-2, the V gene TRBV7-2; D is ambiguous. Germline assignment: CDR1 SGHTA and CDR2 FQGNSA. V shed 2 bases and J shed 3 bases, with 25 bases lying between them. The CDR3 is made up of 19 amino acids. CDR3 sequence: CASSLHPGGARILHYGYTF. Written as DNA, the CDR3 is TGTGCCAGCAGCTTACATCCGGGAGGCGCGCGAATTCTTCACTATGGCTACACCTTC. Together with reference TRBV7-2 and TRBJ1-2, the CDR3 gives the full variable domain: GAGVSQSPSNKVTEKGKDVELRCDPISGHTALYWYRQSLGQGLEFLIYFQGNSAPDKSGLPSDRFSAERTGGSVSTLTIQRTQQEDSAVYLCASSLHPGGARILHYGYTFGSGTRLTVV.

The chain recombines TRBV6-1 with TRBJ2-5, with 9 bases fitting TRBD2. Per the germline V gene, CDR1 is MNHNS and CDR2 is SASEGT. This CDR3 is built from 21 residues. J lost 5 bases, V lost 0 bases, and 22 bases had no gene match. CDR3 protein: CASSEALRRSLAGRVGETQYF. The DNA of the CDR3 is TGTGCCAGCAGTGAAGCATTAAGGAGATCGCTAGCGGGAAGGGTCGGGGAGACCCAGTACTTC.

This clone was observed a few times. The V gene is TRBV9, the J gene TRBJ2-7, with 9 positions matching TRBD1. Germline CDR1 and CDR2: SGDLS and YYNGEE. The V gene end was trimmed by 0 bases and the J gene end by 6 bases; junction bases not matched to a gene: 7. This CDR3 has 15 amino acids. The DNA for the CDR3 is TGTGCCAGCAGCGTAGTCCCGGGACAGGGCTCCGAGCAGTACTTC. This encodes CASSVVPGQGSEQYF.

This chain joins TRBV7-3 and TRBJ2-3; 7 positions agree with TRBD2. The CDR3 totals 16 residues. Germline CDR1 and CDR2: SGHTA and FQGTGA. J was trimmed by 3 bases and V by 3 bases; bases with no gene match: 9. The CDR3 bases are TGTGCCAGCAGCTTCGGACTAGGCCTAAAGACAGATACGCAGTATTTT. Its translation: CASSFGLGLKTDTQYF. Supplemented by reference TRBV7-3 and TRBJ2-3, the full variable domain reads GAGVSQTPSNKVTEKGKYVELRCDPISGHTALYWYRQSLGQGPEFLIYFQGTGAADDSGLPNDRFFAVRPEGSVSTLKIQRTERGDSAVYLCASSFGLGLKTDTQYFGPGTRLTVL.

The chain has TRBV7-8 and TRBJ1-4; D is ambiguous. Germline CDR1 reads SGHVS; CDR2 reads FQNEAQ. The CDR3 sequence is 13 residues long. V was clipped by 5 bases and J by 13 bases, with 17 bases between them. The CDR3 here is CASSPGGPERLFF. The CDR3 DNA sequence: TGTGCCAGCAGCCCGGGAGGCCCAGAACGACTGTTTTTT.

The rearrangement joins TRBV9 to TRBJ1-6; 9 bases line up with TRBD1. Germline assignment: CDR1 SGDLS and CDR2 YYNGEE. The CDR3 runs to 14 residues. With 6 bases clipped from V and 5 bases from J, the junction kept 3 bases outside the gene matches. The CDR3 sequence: CASTRTGDNSPLHF. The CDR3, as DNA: TGTGCCAGCACTCGGACAGGGGATAATTCACCCCTCCACTTT.

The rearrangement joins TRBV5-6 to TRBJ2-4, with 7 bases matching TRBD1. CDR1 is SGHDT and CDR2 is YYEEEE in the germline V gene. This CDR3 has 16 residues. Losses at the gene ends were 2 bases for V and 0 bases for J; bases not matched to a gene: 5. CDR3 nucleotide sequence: TGTGCCAGCAGCTTTACAGGGGTTATAGCCAAAAACATTCAGTACTTC. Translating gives CASSFTGVIAKNIQYF.

In nucleotides, the CDR3 is TGTGCCAGCAGCTATGGGACAGTCTATGGCTACACCTTC. Translation gives CASSYGTVYGYTF. This rearrangement joins TRBV6-1 to TRBJ1-2; TRBD1 aligns across 7 bases. The CDR3 loop spans 13 amino acids. The trim removed 6 bases at V and 4 bases at J, leaving 5 bases unmatched. From germline, CDR1 is MNHNS and CDR2 SASEGT.

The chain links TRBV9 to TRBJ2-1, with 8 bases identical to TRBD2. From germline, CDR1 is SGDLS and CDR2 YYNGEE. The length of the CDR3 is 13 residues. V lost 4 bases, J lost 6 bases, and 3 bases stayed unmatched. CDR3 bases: TGTGCCAGCAGCCCAGGACTAGCCAATGAGCAGTTCTTC. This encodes CASSPGLANEQFF.

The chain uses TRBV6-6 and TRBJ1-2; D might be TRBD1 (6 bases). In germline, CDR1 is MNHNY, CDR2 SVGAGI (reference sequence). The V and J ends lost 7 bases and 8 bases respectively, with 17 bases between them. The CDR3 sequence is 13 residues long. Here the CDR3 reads CASTYRGGEGYTF. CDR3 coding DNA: TGTGCCAGCACCTATCGGGGGGGCGAGGGCTACACCTTC.

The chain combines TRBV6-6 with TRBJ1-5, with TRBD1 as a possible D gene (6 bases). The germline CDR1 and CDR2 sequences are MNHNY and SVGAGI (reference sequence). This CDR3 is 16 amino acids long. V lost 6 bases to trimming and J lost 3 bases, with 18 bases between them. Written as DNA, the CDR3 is TGTGCCAGCAGCCACGGGGCAGGGGCGATCAATCAGCCCCAGCATTTT. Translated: CASSHGAGAINQPQHF.

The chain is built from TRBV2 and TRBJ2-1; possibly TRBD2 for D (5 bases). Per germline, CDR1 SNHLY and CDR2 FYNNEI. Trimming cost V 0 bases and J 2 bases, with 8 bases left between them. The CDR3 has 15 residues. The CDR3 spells CASSEARGPYNEQFF. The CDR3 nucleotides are TGTGCCAGCAGTGAAGCCCGGGGTCCCTACAATGAGCAGTTCTTC.

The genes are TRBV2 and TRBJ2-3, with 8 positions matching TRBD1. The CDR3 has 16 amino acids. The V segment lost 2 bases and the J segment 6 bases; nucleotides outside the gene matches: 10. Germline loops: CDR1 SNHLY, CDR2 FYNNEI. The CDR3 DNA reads TGTGCCAGCAGTGAATGGAGGCAGGGGGCCGGGGATACGCAGTATTTT. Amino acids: CASSEWRQGAGDTQYF.

The CDR3 nucleotides are TGCAGCGTTGAAGGGAACGGAGCGGGATCCCCCGGGGAGCTGTTTTTT. Protein sequence: CSVEGNGAGSPGELFF. This sequence joins TRBV29-1 and TRBJ2-2; 7 bases map to TRBD2. The CDR3 is 16 amino acids. Per the germline V gene, CDR1 is SQVTM and CDR2 is ANQGSEA. J lost 6 bases, V lost 1 base, and 11 bases had no gene match.

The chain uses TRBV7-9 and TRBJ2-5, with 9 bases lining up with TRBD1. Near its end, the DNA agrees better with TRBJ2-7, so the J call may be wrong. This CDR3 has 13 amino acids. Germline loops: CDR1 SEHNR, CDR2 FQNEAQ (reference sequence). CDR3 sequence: CVLGQGTSYEQYF. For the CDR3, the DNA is TGTGTCCTTGGACAGGGGACATCCTACGAGCAGTACTTC.

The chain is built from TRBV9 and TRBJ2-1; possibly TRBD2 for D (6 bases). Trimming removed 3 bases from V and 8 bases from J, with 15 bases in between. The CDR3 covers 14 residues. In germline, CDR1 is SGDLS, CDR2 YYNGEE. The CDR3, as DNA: TGTGCCAGCAGCGAGGGCGGGGATGGGTATGAGCAGTTCTTC. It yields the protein CASSEGGDGYEQFF.

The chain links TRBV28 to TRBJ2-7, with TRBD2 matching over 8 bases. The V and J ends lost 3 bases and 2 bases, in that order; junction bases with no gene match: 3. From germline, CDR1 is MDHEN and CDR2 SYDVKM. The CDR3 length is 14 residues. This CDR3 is CASSLQAGAYEQYF. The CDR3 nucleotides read TGTGCCAGCAGTTTGCAAGCGGGAGCCTACGAGCAGTACTTC.

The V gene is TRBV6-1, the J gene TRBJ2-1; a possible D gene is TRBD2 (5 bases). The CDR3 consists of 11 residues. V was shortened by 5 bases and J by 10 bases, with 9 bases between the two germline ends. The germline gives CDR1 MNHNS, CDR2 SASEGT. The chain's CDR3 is CASSTKREQFF. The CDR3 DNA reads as TGTGCCAGCAGTACTAAGCGGGAGCAGTTCTTC.

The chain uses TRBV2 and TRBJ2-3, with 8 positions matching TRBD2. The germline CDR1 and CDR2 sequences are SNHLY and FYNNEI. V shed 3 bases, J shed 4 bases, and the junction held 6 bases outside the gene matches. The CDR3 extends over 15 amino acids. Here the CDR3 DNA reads TGTGCCAGCAGTGATAGGACTAGCTATGCAGATACGCAGTATTTT. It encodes CASSDRTSYADTQYF.

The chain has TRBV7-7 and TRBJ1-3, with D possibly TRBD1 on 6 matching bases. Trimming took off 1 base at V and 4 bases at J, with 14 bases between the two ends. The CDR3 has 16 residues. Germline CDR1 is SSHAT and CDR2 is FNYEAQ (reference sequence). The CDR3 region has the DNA TGTGCCAGCAGCTTAGGCACAGGGATTTTCGGAAACACCATATATTTT. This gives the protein CASSLGTGIFGNTIYF.

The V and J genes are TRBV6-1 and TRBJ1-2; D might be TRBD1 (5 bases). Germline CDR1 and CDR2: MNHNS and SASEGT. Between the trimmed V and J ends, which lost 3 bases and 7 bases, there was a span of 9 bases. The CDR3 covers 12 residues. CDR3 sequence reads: CASSDRAPGYTF. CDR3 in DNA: TGTGCCAGCAGTGACAGGGCCCCTGGCTACACCTTC.

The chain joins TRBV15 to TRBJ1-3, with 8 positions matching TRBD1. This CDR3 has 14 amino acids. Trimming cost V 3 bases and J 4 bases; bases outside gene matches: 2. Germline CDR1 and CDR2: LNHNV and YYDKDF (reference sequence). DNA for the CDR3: TGTGCCACCAGCAGTGACAGGGGCGGAAACACCATATATTTT. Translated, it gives CATSSDRGGNTIYF. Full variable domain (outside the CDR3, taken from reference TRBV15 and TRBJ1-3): DAMVIQNPRYQVTQFGKPVTLSCSQTLNHNVMYWYQQKSSQAPKLLFHYYDKDFNNEADTPDNFQSRRPNTSFCFLDIRSPGLGDTAMYLCATSSDRGGNTIYFGEGSWLTVV.

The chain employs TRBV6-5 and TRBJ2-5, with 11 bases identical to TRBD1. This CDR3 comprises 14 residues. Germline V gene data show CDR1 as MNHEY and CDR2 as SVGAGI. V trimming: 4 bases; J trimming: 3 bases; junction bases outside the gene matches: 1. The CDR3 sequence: CASSWDRGKETQYF. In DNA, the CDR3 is TGTGCCAGCAGTTGGGACAGGGGGAAAGAGACCCAGTACTTC.

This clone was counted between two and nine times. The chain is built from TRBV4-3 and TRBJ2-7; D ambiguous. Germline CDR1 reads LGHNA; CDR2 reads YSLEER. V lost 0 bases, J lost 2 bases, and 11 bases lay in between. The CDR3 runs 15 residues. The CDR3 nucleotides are TGCGCCAGCAGCCAAGATCTCTTTCCTACCTACGAGCAGTACTTC. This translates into CASSQDLFPTYEQYF.

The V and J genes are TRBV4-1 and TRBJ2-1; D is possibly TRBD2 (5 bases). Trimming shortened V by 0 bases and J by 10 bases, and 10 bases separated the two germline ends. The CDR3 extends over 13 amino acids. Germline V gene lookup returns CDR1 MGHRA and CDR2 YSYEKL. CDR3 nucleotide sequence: TGCGCCAGCAGCCAAGACCGGGGAATGGAGCAGTTCTTC. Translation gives CASSQDRGMEQFF.

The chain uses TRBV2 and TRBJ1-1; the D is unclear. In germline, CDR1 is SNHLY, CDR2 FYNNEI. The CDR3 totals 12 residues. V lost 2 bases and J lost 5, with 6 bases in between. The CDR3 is CASSELVTEAFF. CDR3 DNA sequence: TGTGCCAGCAGTGAATTAGTAACTGAAGCTTTCTTT.